This T cell receptor beta chain was recorded in a study of graft-versus-host responses after intestinal transplantation. As for the study in general: Recipients received multivisceral, liver-intestinal, or isolated intestinal transplants. Anti-thymocyte globulin served as induction for all recipients, who then took tacrolimus and steroids for three to four years.

This clone was seen a few times. The antigen is not known. Produced via immunoSEQ multiplex PCR; TCRdb's table is partial and in-frame only. The sample lists about 38,000 clones, roughly 80% seen once, with under 4% in the top ten. Overall study results and limits: Early post-transplant HvG declines showed an association with peak circulating GvH clone levels. The authors found GvH clones in recipient marrow, some appearing first in ileum or blood.

Deletions cut 6 bases from V and 1 base from J, with 13 bases between. Germline CDR1 and CDR2: MNHEY and SVGAGI. The CDR3 extends over 15 amino acids. The specimen comprised PBMCs, sampled about 1,000 days after transplant. This rearrangement joins TRBV6-5 to TRBJ1-3; D gene ambiguous. The TCR originated in a human patient who received an intestinal transplant, so some T cells may come from the graft donor. The CDR3 region has the DNA TGTGCCAGCAGCCGAGGCTATCCTTCTGGAAACACCATATATTTT. Protein sequence: CASSRGYPSGNTIYF.